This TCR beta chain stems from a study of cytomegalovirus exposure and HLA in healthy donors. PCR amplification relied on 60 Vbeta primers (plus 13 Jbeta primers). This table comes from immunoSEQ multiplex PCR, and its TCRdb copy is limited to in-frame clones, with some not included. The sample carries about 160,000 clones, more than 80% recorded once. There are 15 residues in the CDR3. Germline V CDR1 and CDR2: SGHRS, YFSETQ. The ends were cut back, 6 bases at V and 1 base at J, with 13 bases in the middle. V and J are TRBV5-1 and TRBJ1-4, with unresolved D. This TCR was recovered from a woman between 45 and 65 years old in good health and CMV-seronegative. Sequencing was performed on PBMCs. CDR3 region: CASKSQVGTNEKLFF. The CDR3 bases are TGCGCCAGCAAATCGCAGGTGGGAACTAATGAAAAACTGTTTTTT.